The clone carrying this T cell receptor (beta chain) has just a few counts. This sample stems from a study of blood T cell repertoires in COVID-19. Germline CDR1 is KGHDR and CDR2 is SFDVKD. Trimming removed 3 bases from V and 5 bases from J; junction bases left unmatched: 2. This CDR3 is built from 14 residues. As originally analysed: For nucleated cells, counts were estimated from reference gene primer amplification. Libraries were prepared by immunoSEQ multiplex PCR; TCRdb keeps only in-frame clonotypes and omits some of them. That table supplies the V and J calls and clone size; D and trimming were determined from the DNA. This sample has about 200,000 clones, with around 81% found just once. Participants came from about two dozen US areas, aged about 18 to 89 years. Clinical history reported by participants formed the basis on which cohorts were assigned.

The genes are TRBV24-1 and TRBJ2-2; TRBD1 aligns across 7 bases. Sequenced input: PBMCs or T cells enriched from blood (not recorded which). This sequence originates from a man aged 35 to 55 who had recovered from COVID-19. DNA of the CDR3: TGTGCCACCAGTGATAACAGGGGTACCGGGGAGCTGTTTTTT. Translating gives CATSDNRGTGELFF.